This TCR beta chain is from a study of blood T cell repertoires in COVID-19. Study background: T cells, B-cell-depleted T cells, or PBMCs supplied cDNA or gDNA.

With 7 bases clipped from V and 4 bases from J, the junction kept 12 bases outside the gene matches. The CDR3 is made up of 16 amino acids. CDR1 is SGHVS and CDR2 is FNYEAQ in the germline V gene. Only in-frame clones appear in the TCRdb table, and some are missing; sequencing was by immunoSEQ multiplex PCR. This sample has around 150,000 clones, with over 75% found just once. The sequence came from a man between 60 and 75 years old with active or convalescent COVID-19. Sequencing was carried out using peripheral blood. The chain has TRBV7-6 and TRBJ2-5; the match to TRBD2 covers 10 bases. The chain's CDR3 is CASTPTSGGAGETQYF. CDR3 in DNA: TGTGCCAGCACGCCAACCAGCGGGGGGGCCGGAGAGACCCAGTACTTC.